Listed below are T cell receptor beta chains from one sample, sequenced in a study of T-cell reconstitution after alpha-beta-depleted transplantation in children. TCRdb ran MiXCR on the PCR reads and lists one entry per CDR3 protein. The data show under 250,000 distinct CDR3 sequences, about 24% seen once. The material sequenced was PBMCs, mostly from graft donor cells, taken 360 days after TCRalphabeta/CD19-depleted stem cell transplant. The source of these receptors is a female patient aged 2-9 years who had a stem cell transplant for congenital amegakaryocytic thrombocytopenia, so the T cells may come from the graft donor. Each CDR3 is given with its conserved first and last residue.

TRBV29-1 | 11 | CSAGLTYEQYF
TRBV11-2 | 14 | CASSFSGNSYEQYF
TRBV12-3/TRBV12-4 | 12 | CASSLEGRGYTF
TRBV7-9 | 15 | CASSLVPREAYEQYF
TRBV29-1 | 13 | CSVERQGRNEQFF
TRBV25-1 | 14 | CASSEWGGAGELFF
TRBV5-1 | 16 | CASRDRTSSGANVLTF
TRBV4-1 | 15 | CASSQLRDRNNEQYF
TRBV7-8 | 15 | CASSSAGESYNEQFF
TRBV11-2 | 14 | CASSLVGNQETQYF
TRBV10-3 | 14 | CAISEDTPQETQYF
TRBV12-3/TRBV12-4 | 15 | CASRTRAGVLETQYF
TRBV7-2 | 15 | CASSPRLALTDTQYF
TRBV11-2 | 14 | CASSLRGGTGELFF
TRBV2 | 14 | CASSTGTGGPQQYF
TRBV28 | 14 | CASSLLAGGTEAFF
TRBV29-1 | 13 | CSALPGGANVLTF
TRBV20-1 | 14 | CSARDPHTSETQYF
TRBV4-1 | 15 | CASSQLRTGGYEQYF
TRBV10-2 | 19 | CASSPRDSGNSGSWGTQYF
TRBV5-1 | 13 | CASSLEAYTEAFF
TRBV2 | 11 | CASLEGDTQYF
TRBV7-2 | 15 | CASSPGLAAFYEQYF
TRBV5-1 | 14 | CASSLGADQETQYF
TRBV5-4 | 16 | CASSLSGSRSGNTIYF
TRBV5-1 | 13 | CASSLGGEYEQYF
TRBV29-1 | 15 | CSVDGDRGNTGELFF
TRBV20-1 | 13 | CSLGQGPDHTQYF
TRBV20-1 | 15 | CSARDPGLSNTEAFF
TRBV2 | 12 | CATRSGDEKLFF
TRBV7-8 | 15 | CASSSRAWQGQTQYF
TRBV2 | 15 | CASSGGAGGGETQYF
TRBV2 | 15 | CASSEILTGAYEQYF
TRBV4-1 | 17 | CASSQSELANSNQPQHF
TRBV6-5 | 14 | CASNSGTPVHEQFF
TRBV20-1 | 14 | CSAISYGGINEQFF
TRBV4-1 | 15 | CASSQGAGFSYEQYF
TRBV28 | 17 | CASSLGRGLAVTGELFF
TRBV5-5 | 17 | CASSLVGASSSYNEQFF